The 26 T cell receptor beta chains below come from one sample, sequenced in a study of T cell repertoires in cytomegalovirus infection. A single record per CDR3 protein comes from TCRdb applying MiXCR to the reads. The sample shows about 160,000 distinct CDR3 sequences, approximately 17% of them seen only once. Sequencing used CD8+ T cells from PBMCs. All receptors come from a human donor in good health (CMV status not recorded). Some clones in this sample may be carry-over from other donors' samples.

V and J are TRBV29-1 and TRBJ2-6; D not certain. The CDR3 runs to 15 residues. CDR1 and CDR2 (germline): SQVTM, ANQGSEA. Trimming took 1 base from V and 4 from J, leaving 11 bases between them. The DNA of the CDR3 is TGCAGCGTTGAAGGCTGGGGTCCCGGGGCCAACGTCCTGACTTTC. Translated: CSVEGWGPGANVLTF.

This clonotype was seen a few times. This chain uses TRBV6-2 or TRBV6-3 with TRBJ2-3; D tentatively reads TRBD1 or TRBD2 (6 bases each). Between the trimmed V and J ends, which lost 3 bases and 5 bases, there was a span of 15 bases. In germline, CDR1 is MNHEY, CDR2 SVGEGT. This CDR3 region has 15 residues. CDR3 amino acids: CASSYGGRFGDTQYF. Written as DNA, the CDR3 is TGTGCCAGCAGTTATGGGGGGCGATTTGGAGATACGCAGTATTTT.

This clonotype was seen a handful of times. The rearrangement links TRBV7-4 to TRBJ1-1, with unresolved D. Trimming pared 5 bases from V and 9 bases from J, leaving 13 bases between. Germline V gene data show CDR1 as SGHVT and CDR2 as SQSDAQ. The CDR3 is 12 amino acids. The CDR3 DNA reads as TGTGCCAGCAGCAAAAGGGCTGCTAAAGCTTTCTTT. This codes for CASSKRAAKAFF.

The gene calls are TRBV6-5 and TRBJ2-2; 7 nucleotides align to TRBD2. J lost 5 bases, V lost 5 bases, and 2 bases had no gene match. There are 13 residues in the CDR3. CDR1 and CDR2 (germline): MNHEY, SVGAGI. In DNA form, the CDR3 reads TGTGCCAGCAGTCACGGGGGGACCGGGGAGCTGTTTTTT. This sequence encodes CASSHGGTGELFF.

This clonotype was found a few times. The chain combines TRBV6-1 with TRBJ1-2, with D tentatively TRBD1 (6 bases). CDR1 and CDR2 from the germline V gene are MNHNS and SASEGT. V lost 5 bases and J lost 2, with 12 bases in between. The CDR3 length is 14 residues. CDR3 in DNA: TGTGCCAGCAGTCGGACAGCCGTGAACTATGGCTACACCTTC. This sequence encodes CASSRTAVNYGYTF.

This sequence joins TRBV7-2 and TRBJ2-6; D gene ambiguous. Trimming left V 3 bases short and J 4 bases short, with 19 bases between. CDR1 SGHTA and CDR2 FQGNSA come from the germline V gene. CDR3 length: 18 residues. The CDR3 coding sequence is TGTGCCAGCAGCTTTTTATCGTCTAGGGCAACCGGGGCCAACGTCCTGACTTTC. As protein: CASSFLSSRATGANVLTF.

This clonotype was observed at least ten times. The chain combines TRBV6-2 or TRBV6-3 with TRBJ2-1, with TRBD2 identical over 14 bases. V lost 4 bases and J lost 0; bases outside the gene matches: 5. Germline loops: CDR1 MNHEY, CDR2 SVGEGT. The CDR3 totals 18 residues. The CDR3 region is CASSWTSGGRSSYNEQFF. Written as DNA, the CDR3 is TGTGCCAGCAGTTGGACTAGCGGGGGGCGAAGCTCCTACAATGAGCAGTTCTTC.

This clonotype has only a few counts. The V call is TRBV28, the J call TRBJ2-1; TRBD2 matches at 8 bases. The V and J ends lost 5 bases and 7 bases, in that order; junction bases with no gene match: 10. The CDR3 has 15 residues. Germline CDR1 and CDR2: MDHEN and SYDVKM. The CDR3 here is CASSPSGSYRNEQFF. The CDR3 bases are TGTGCCAGCAGTCCAAGCGGGAGCTATCGGAATGAGCAGTTCTTC.

There are a few counts of this clonotype. The rearrangement links TRBV7-8 to TRBJ2-7; 10 nucleotides align to TRBD1. This CDR3 comprises 16 residues. Germline V gene data show CDR1 as SGHVS and CDR2 as FQNEAQ. Germline trimming cut 4 bases from V and 5 bases from J; bases unmatched to any gene: 11. The CDR3 protein is CASSSPDRGDPNEQYF. The CDR3 nucleotides read TGTGCCAGCAGCTCCCCGGACAGGGGGGACCCCAACGAGCAGTACTTC.

This clonotype has more than one count but fewer than ten. The V and J genes are TRBV6-2 or TRBV6-3 and TRBJ1-1; D gene unclear. V shed 2 bases and J shed 3 bases, with 4 bases lying between them. CDR3 length equals 12 residues. Germline V gene lookup returns CDR1 MNHEY and CDR2 SVGEGT. The CDR3: CASSYQHTEAFF. CDR3 bases: TGTGCCAGCAGTTACCAGCACACTGAAGCTTTCTTT.

The rearrangement uses TRBV19 and TRBJ2-1; possibly TRBD1 or TRBD2 for D (5 bases each). Germline values: CDR1 LNHDA, CDR2 SQIVND (reference sequence). V lost 3 bases to trimming and J lost 7 bases, with 16 bases between them. The CDR3 consists of 15 residues. CDR3 in DNA: TGTGCCAGTAGTATGAACTCTGGGGGTGCGAATGAGCAGTTCTTC. This codes for CASSMNSGGANEQFF.

The rearrangement joins TRBV14 to TRBJ1-2, with TRBD1 identical over 9 bases. Germline V lookup: CDR1 SGHDN, CDR2 FVKESK. Trimming at V came to 0 bases and at J to 1 base, leaving 3 bases not matched to a gene. The CDR3 is 16 residues long. The CDR3 here is CASSQERDRVNYGYTF. The DNA for the CDR3 is TGTGCCAGCAGCCAAGAACGGGACAGGGTTAACTATGGCTACACCTTC. Complete variable domain (other parts from reference TRBV14 and TRBJ1-2): EAGVTQFPSHSVIEKGQTVTLRCDPISGHDNLYWYRRVMGKEIKFLLHFVKESKQDESGMPNNRFLAERTGGTYSTLKVQPAELEDSGVYFCASSQERDRVNYGYTFGSGTRLTVV.

The CDR3 DNA sequence: TGTGCCAGCAGCTTAGATTACAGCTCGAACATTCAGTACTTC. Translating it yields CASSLDYSSNIQYF. The gene calls are TRBV7-6 and TRBJ2-4; D ambiguous. Germline V CDR1 and CDR2: SGHVS, FNYEAQ. This CDR3 spans 14 amino acids. V was trimmed by 1 base and J by 7 bases, leaving 11 bases between them.

This chain connects TRBV11-2 to TRBJ2-3, with D possibly matching TRBD2 (6 bases). The germline CDR1 and CDR2 sequences are SGHAT and FQNNGV. The CDR3 extends over 15 amino acids. Trimming cost V 3 bases and J 5 bases, with 15 bases left between them. CDR3 residues: CASSLRPGVRDTQYF. CDR3 bases: TGTGCCAGCAGCTTGAGACCGGGAGTAAGAGATACGCAGTATTTT.

The CDR3 region has the DNA TGTGCCAGCACTGCGCCCGTACGGGTATCCCCATACGAGCAGTACTTC. Encoded protein: CASTAPVRVSPYEQYF. This chain joins TRBV6-5 and TRBJ2-7; D not resolved. CDR3 length: 16 residues. V lost 7 bases, J lost 4 bases, and 23 bases lay in between. Germline CDR1 and CDR2: MNHEY and SVGAGI.

This clonotype was detected a few times. The V call is TRBV7-6, the J call TRBJ2-7; 9 nucleotides agree with TRBD1. Trimming removed 5 bases from V and 5 bases from J; junction bases left unmatched: 10. CDR3 length: 15 residues. CDR1 is SGHVS, CDR2 FNYEAQ, per germline. Here the CDR3 DNA reads TGTGCCAGCAGCCAGGGGGACAGGGAGTACCACGAGCAGTACTTC. Translating it yields CASSQGDREYHEQYF.

This chain joins TRBV28 and TRBJ1-3; D is unresolved. Germline CDR1 reads MDHEN; CDR2 reads SYDVKM. Trimming removed 6 bases at V and 0 bases at J, with 21 bases between. This CDR3 is 18 amino acids long. For the CDR3, the DNA is TGTGCCAGCAGGAAACACGTGCGAGGCACCAACTCTGGAAACACCATATATTTT. Translation: CASRKHVRGTNSGNTIYF.

The gene calls are TRBV7-9 and TRBJ2-7; 8 bases are shared with TRBD1. From germline, CDR1 is SEHNR and CDR2 FQNEAQ (reference sequence). This CDR3 is built from 17 residues. Trimming cost V 6 bases and J 5 bases; bases outside gene matches: 18. This chain's CDR3 is CASRTPSGGAGTHEQYF. In nucleotides, the CDR3 is TGTGCCAGCAGAACGCCTTCAGGGGGCGCCGGAACCCACGAGCAGTACTTC.

The sample holds a few counts of this clonotype. The chain carries TRBV7-8 and TRBJ2-1, with a tentative D call TRBD2 (6 bases). Germline CDR1 is SGHVS and CDR2 is FQNEAQ. The V gene lost 4 bases and the J gene lost 5 bases, with 15 bases spanning the gap. This CDR3 region has 15 residues. For the CDR3, the DNA is TGTGCCAGCAGCTCGGGGGTCGGGGCCCACAATGAGCAGTTCTTC. Its protein is CASSSGVGAHNEQFF.

The gene calls are TRBV27 and TRBJ1-1; D is possibly TRBD1 (5 bases). The CDR3 is 14 residues long. Germline V gene data show CDR1 as MNHEY and CDR2 as SMNVEV (reference sequence). V was cut by 4 bases and J by 0 bases, with 9 bases left in between. The CDR3 loop is CASSSGQLNTEAFF. DNA for the CDR3: TGTGCCAGCAGTTCCGGACAATTGAACACTGAAGCTTTCTTT.

This clonotype was observed a few times. At one of its ends the junction is not consistent with the germline gene, which may arise from a read error. The chain recombines TRBV4-1 with TRBJ2-2; D uncertain. Germline V gives CDR1 MGHRA, CDR2 YSYEKL. This CDR3 has 13 residues. The CDR3 region has the DNA TGTGCCAGCAGCCCCGTGCACACCGGGGAGCTGTTTTTT. Residues: CASSPVHTGELFF.

This clonotype turned up a few times. The chain uses TRBV27 and TRBJ2-7; 7 bases align to TRBD2. The V and J ends lost 5 bases and 5 bases, in that order; junction bases with no gene match: 9. CDR3 length: 14 amino acids. Germline V gives CDR1 MNHEY, CDR2 SMNVEV (reference sequence). Written as DNA, the CDR3 is TGTGCCAGCAGTCCCAATCCTAGCGGCGACGAGCAGTACTTC. Amino acid sequence: CASSPNPSGDEQYF.

This clonotype has only a few counts. The gene calls are TRBV7-2 and TRBJ1-1; D not resolved. CDR3 length equals 15 residues. V was trimmed by 5 bases and J by 1 base, leaving 14 bases between them. Germline V CDR1 and CDR2: SGHTA, FQGNSA. In DNA, the CDR3 is TGTGCCAGCAGCAAGAACAGTGAGGGGAACACTGAAGCTTTCTTT. Residues: CASSKNSEGNTEAFF.

Regarding this clonotype: Germline and junction disagree at one end, which may indicate a read error. The V gene is TRBV7-3, the J gene TRBJ2-2, with 9 positions matching TRBD1. The CDR3 totals 15 residues. From germline, CDR1 is SGHTA and CDR2 FQGTGA. CDR3 sequence: CASSLTGGAAGELFF. The CDR3 DNA follows: TGTGCCAGCAGCCTAACAGGGGGCGCCGCCGGGGAGCTGTTTTTT.

The rearrangement joins TRBV12-3 or TRBV12-4 to TRBJ2-7; tentatively, D is TRBD1 (6 bases). V gave up 3 bases and J gave up 1 base, with 13 bases separating them. The CDR3 has 15 amino acids. This CDR3 is CASSLAGEFSYEQYF. As DNA, the CDR3 is TGTGCCAGCAGTTTGGCAGGGGAATTTTCCTACGAGCAGTACTTC.

The V call is TRBV7-6, the J call TRBJ2-7; possibly TRBD2 for D (6 bases). In germline, CDR1 is SGHVS, CDR2 FNYEAQ. The CDR3 is made up of 13 amino acids. The germline V and J ends were trimmed by 5 bases and 7 bases, with 15 bases remaining between them. CDR3 in DNA: TGTGCCAGCAGCCCCGGGACTGTAGGGGAGCAGTACTTC. This codes for CASSPGTVGEQYF.